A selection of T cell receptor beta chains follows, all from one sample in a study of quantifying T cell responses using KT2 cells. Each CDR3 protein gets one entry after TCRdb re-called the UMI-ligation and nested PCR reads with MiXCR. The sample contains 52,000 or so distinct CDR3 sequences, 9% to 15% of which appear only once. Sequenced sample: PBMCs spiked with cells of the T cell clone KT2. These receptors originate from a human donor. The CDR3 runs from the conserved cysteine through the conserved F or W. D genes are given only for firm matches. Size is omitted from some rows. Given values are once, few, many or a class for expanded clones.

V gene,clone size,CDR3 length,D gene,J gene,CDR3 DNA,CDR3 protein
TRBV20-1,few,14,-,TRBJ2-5,TGCAGTGCCCCCCCTCACGCAGGCCAAGAGACCCAGTACTTC,CSAPPHAGQETQYF
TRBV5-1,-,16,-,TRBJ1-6,TGCGCCAGCAGCTTGGGATGGGGAGATCGGGTTTCGGCCCTCCACTTT,CASSLGWGDRVSALHF
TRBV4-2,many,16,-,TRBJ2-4,TGTGCCAGCAGCCAAGATCCCTTTTCTGGGCAAAGCGTTCAGTACTTC,CASSQDPFSGQSVQYF
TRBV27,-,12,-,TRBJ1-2,TGTGCCAGTACCACCAGGGGTAGTGGCTACACCTTC,CASTTRGSGYTF
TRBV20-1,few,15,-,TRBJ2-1,TGCAGTGCTGGAGACTCAACGAGCTCCTACAATGAGCAGTTCTTC,CSAGDSTSSYNEQFF
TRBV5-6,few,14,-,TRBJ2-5,TGTGCCAGCAGCCTGGCCGGCACCCAAGAGACCCAGTACTTC,CASSLAGTQETQYF
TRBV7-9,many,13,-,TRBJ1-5,TGTGCCAGCAGCTCCTATAGCAATCAGCCCCAGCATTTT,CASSSYSNQPQHF
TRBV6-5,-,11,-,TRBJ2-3,TGTGCCAGCGTTAGAGGGGATACGCAGTATTTT,CASVRGDTQYF
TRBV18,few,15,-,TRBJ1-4,TGTGCCAGCTCACCACCGGGACGGAATAATGAAAAACTGTTTTTT,CASSPPGRNNEKLFF
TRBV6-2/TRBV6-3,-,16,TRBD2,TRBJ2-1,TGTGCCAGCAGTCAGCGGGCGGGAGGTACCTACAATGAGCAGTTCTTC,CASSQRAGGTYNEQFF
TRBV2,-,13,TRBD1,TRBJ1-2,TGTGCCAGCAGTGAAGGGACAGGTTGGGGCTACACCTTC,CASSEGTGWGYTF
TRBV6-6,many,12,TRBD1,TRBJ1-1,TGTGCCAGCAGTGGTGAGGGGGCTCAGGCTTTCTTT,CASSGEGAQAFF
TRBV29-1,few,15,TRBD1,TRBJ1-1,TGCAGCGCATCGACAAATACAGGGGGCTGGGCTGAAGCTTTCTTT,CSASTNTGGWAEAFF
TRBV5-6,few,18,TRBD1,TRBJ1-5,TGTGCCAGCAGCTTGAGCTCCGGGACAGATTATAGCAATCAGCCCCAGCATTTT,CASSLSSGTDYSNQPQHF
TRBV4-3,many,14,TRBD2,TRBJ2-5,TGCGCCAGCAGCCCCCAGCGGGAGAGGGAGACCCAGTACTTC,CASSPQRERETQYF
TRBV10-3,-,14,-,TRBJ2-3,TGTGCCATCAGTGAGGCAAGGAGCACAGATACGCAGTATTTT,CAISEARSTDTQYF
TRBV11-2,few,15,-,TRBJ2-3,TGTGCCAGCAGCTTAGGAGGGGGAGACACAGATACGCAGTATTTT,CASSLGGGDTDTQYF
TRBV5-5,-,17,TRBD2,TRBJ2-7,TGTGCCAGCAGCCCCTTAGCGGGAGGGCCTCTCCGCTACGAGCAGTACTTC,CASSPLAGGPLRYEQYF
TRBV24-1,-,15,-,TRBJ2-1,TGTGCCACCAGTGACCCGACCTTAGAATACAATGAGCAGTTCTTC,CATSDPTLEYNEQFF
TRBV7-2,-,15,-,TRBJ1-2,TGTGCCAGCAGCTTAGGCGGCAATCGGGACTATGGCTACACCTTC,CASSLGGNRDYGYTF
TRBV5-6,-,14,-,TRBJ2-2,TGTGCCAGCAGCTTGGGGTCGAACACCGGGGAGCTGTTTTTT,CASSLGSNTGELFF
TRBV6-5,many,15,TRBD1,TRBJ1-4,TGTGCCAGCAGTTACTCGGGGACAGTGTATGAAAAACTGTTTTTT,CASSYSGTVYEKLFF
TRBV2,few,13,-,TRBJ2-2,TGTGCCAGCAGGATCCAAGGAACCGGGGAGCTGTTTTTT,CASRIQGTGELFF
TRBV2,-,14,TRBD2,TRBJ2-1,TGTGCCAGCAGTGTTGCTAGCGGGGGCTATGAGCAGTTCTTC,CASSVASGGYEQFF
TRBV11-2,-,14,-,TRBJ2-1,TGTGCCAGCAGCCTGACGGGGTCCTACAATGAGCAGTTCTTC,CASSLTGSYNEQFF
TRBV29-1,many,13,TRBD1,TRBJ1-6,TGCAGCGCCCGACAGGGCCAGAATTCACCCCTCCACTTT,CSARQGQNSPLHF
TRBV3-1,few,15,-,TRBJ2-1,TGTGCCAGCAGCCAGTCCCGGGACGGGGGGCATGAGCAGTTCTTC,CASSQSRDGGHEQFF
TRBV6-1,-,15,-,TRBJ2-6,TGTGCCAGCAGTCCCCAGAAGTCTGGGGCCAACGTCCTGACTTTC,CASSPQKSGANVLTF
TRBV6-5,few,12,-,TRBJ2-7,TGTGCCAGCAGCCAACTACGCGGGAAGCAGTACTTC,CASSQLRGKQYF
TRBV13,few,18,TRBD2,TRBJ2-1,TGTGCCAGCAGCCGATTCGGACTAGCGGAAAGCTCCTACAATGAGCAGTTCTTC,CASSRFGLAESSYNEQFF
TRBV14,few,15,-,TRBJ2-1,TGTGCCAGCAGCCAGGGACGAGTCGGGGTCACTGAGCAGTTCTTC,CASSQGRVGVTEQFF
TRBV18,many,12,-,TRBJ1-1,TGTGCCAGCTCACTCAAGAACACTGAAGCTTTCTTT,CASSLKNTEAFF
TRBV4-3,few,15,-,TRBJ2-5,TGCGCCAGCAGCCAAGTTTCCGGGGTCGGGGAGACCCAGTACTTC,CASSQVSGVGETQYF
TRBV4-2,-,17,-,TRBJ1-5,TGTGCCAGCAGCCAAGATCTAACAGGCCGAAGGCTGCAGCCCCAGCATTTT,CASSQDLTGRRLQPQHF
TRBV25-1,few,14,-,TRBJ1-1,TGTGCCAGCAGCTACGGAACCCCGACGACTGAAGCTTTCTTT,CASSYGTPTTEAFF
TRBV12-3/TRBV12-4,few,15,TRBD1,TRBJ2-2,TGTGCCAGCAAGGGGCAGGGGGTAGGCACCGGGGAGCTGTTTTTT,CASKGQGVGTGELFF
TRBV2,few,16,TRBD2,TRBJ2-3,TGTGCCAGCTTGGCGGAGCTAGCGGGATTCACAGATACGCAGTATTTT,CASLAELAGFTDTQYF
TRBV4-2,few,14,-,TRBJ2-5,TGTGCCAGCAGCCTCGGACTTAGCCGAGAGACCCAGTACTTC,CASSLGLSRETQYF